Presented here are 8 T cell receptor beta chains from one specimen sequenced in a study of blood T cell repertoires in COVID-19. Using immunoSEQ multiplex PCR, the repertoire was profiled, and TCRdb retains in-frame clones only, with some absent. The repertoire holds a few hundred thousand clones, 86% seen once, with roughly 1.6% in the top ten. Sequencing used peripheral blood. The receptors here all came from a woman aged 45-65 years with acute or convalescent COVID-19.

J is TRBJ2-7 and V is TRBV28; 8 bases map to TRBD2. This CDR3 has 16 amino acids. V was pared by 5 bases and J by 6 bases, with 15 bases of the junction left unmatched. CDR1 MDHEN and CDR2 SYDVKM come from the germline V gene. The DNA of the CDR3 is TGTGCCAGCAGTGCTCGACCGGGGGGGCGCAAGGCCGAGCAGTACTTC. Translated: CASSARPGGRKAEQYF.

This chain joins TRBV28 and TRBJ2-1; TRBD2 aligns across 11 bases. This CDR3 has 14 residues. V lost 8 bases and J lost 4; bases outside the gene matches: 4. CDR1 is MDHEN and CDR2 is SYDVKM in the germline V gene. The CDR3 here is CASPGTSGYNEQFF. The CDR3 DNA follows: TGTGCCAGCCCCGGGACTAGCGGTTACAATGAGCAGTTCTTC.

In its sample, this clone was seen once. J is TRBJ1-1 and V is TRBV9, with TRBD1 matching over 8 bases. The V and J ends lost 0 bases and 5 bases, in that order; junction bases with no gene match: 6. The germline V gene encodes CDR1 SGDLS and CDR2 YYNGEE. The CDR3 sequence is 15 residues long. The CDR3 DNA reads as TGTGCCAGCAGCGTAGAAACAGGGGGGCGAACTGAAGCTTTCTTT. As protein: CASSVETGGRTEAFF. Looking up the rest from reference TRBV9 and TRBJ1-1 gives the full variable domain: DSGVTQTPKHLITATGQRVTLRCSPRSGDLSVYWYQQSLDQGLQFLIQYYNGEERAKGNILERFSAQQFPDLHSELNLSSLELGDSALYFCASSVETGGRTEAFFGQGTRLTVV.

The CDR3 DNA reads TGTGCCAGCAGTTCCACCGGGACAGGGGAAGAGACCCAGTACTTC. Its translation: CASSSTGTGEETQYF. J is TRBJ2-5 and V is TRBV28, with 10 bases fitting TRBD1. V dropped 4 bases and J dropped 3; count of bases not matched to a gene: 5. This CDR3 region has 15 residues. Germline V lookup: CDR1 MDHEN, CDR2 SYDVKM.

The V call is TRBV9, the J call TRBJ1-1; TRBD1 aligns across 8 bases. The CDR3 sequence is 18 residues long. J gave up 0 bases and V 4 bases, and 14 bases lay outside the gene matches. From germline, CDR1 is SGDLS and CDR2 YYNGEE. DNA of the CDR3: TGTGCCAGCAGCTCACCCTCCGGGACAGGAAGTATGAACACTGAAGCTTTCTTT. Protein product: CASSSPSGTGSMNTEAFF.

This clone was counted between two and nine times. The chain joins TRBV4-1 to TRBJ2-7; 10 bases align to TRBD2. V was clipped by 2 bases and J by 3 bases; unmatched bases: 4. Germline V gene lookup returns CDR1 MGHRA and CDR2 YSYEKL. The CDR3 runs 15 residues. This CDR3 reads CASSQPTSGNYEQYF. The CDR3 DNA sequence: TGCGCCAGCAGCCAACCTACTAGCGGGAACTACGAGCAGTACTTC.

The chain couples TRBV6-2 or TRBV6-3 to TRBJ1-3; 8 bases are a match to TRBD1. Germline CDR1 is MNHEY and CDR2 is SVGEGT. CDR3 length: 15 residues. The V segment lost 5 bases and the J segment 4 bases; nucleotides outside the gene matches: 7. This chain's CDR3 is CASSTDRDYGNTIYF. The CDR3 coding sequence is TGTGCCAGCAGTACGGACAGGGACTACGGAAACACCATATATTTT.

The J gene is TRBJ2-3, the V gene TRBV29-1, with no clear D. Germline CDR1 SQVTM, CDR2 ANQGSEA. The CDR3 spans 12 residues. Trimming left V 5 bases short and J 2 bases short, with 8 bases between. The CDR3 spells CSVLIDTDTQYF. The CDR3 DNA follows: TGCAGCGTTCTCATAGACACAGATACGCAGTATTTT.